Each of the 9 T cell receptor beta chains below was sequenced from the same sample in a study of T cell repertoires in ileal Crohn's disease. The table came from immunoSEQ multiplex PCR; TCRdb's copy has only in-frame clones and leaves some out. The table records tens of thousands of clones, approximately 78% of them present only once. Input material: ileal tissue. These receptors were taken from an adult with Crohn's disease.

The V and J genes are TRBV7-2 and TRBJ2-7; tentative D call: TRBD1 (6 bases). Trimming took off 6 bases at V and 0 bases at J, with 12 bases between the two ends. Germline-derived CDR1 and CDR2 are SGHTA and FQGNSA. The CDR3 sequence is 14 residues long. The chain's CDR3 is CASRNRASSYEQYF. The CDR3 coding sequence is TGTGCCAGCAGAAACAGGGCGAGCTCCTACGAGCAGTACTTC.

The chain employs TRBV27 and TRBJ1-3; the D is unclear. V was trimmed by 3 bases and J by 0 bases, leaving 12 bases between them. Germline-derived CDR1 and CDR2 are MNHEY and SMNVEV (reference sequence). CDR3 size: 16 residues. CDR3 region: CASSLRGSVSGNTIYF. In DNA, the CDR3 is TGTGCCAGCAGTTTGCGGGGATCGGTCTCTGGAAACACCATATATTTT.

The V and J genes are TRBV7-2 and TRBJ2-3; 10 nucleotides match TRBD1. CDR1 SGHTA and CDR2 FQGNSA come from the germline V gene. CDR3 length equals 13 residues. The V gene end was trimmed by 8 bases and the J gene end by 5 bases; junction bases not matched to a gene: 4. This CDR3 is CASGGDRGDTQYF. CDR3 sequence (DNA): TGTGCCAGCGGGGGGGACAGGGGAGATACGCAGTATTTT.

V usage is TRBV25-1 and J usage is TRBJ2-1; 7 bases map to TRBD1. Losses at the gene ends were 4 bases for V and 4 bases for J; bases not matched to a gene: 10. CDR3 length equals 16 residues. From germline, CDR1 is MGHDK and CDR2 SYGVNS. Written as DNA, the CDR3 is TGTGCCAGCAGTGGGACCGGGACAGAGATATACAATGAGCAGTTCTTC. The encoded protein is CASSGTGTEIYNEQFF.

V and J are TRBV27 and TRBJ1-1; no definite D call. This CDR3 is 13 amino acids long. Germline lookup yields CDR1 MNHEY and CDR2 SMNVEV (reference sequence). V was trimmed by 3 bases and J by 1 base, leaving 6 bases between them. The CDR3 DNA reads TGTGCCAGCAGTTTTTCGGGGAACACTGAAGCTTTCTTT. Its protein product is CASSFSGNTEAFF.

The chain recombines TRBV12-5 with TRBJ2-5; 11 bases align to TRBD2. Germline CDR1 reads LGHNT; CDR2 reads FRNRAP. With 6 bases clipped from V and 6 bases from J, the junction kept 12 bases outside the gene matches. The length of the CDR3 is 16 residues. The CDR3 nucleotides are TGTGCTAGTGGCCGGAACGTAGCTAGCGGGGGGAAGACCCAGTACTTC. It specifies CASGRNVASGGKTQYF.

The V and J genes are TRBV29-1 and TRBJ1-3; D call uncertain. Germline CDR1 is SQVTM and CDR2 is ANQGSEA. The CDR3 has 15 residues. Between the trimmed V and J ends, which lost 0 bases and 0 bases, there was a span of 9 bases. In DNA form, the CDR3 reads TGCAGCGTTGAAGATCCGGGATTCTCTGGAAACACCATATATTTT. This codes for CSVEDPGFSGNTIYF. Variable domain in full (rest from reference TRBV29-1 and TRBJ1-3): SAVISQKPSRDICQRGTSLTIQCQVDSQVTMMFWYRQQPGQSLTLIATANQGSEATYESGFVIDKFPISRPNLTFSTLTVSNMSPEDSSIYLCSVEDPGFSGNTIYFGEGSWLTVV.

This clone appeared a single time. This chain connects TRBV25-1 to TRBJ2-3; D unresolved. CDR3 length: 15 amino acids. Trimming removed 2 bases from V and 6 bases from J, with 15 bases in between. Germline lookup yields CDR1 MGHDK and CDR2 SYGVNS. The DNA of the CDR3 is TGTGCCAGCAGTGAACTGAGAACCTCAAGCGATACGCAGTATTTT. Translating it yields CASSELRTSSDTQYF.

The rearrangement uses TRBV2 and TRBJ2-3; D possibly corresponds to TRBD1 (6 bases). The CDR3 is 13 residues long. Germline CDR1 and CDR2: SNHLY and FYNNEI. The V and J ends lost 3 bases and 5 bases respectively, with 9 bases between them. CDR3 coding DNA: TGTGCCAGCAGTGAGGGGGCCGGAGATACGCAGTATTTT. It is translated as CASSEGAGDTQYF.